This T cell receptor beta chain was identified in a study of tumor-infiltrating lymphocytes in oesophageal squamous cell carcinoma. MiXCR was run by TCRdb on the reads, yielding one entry per CDR3 protein. There are approximately 11,000 distinct CDR3 sequences in the sample; around 50% occur only once, and roughly 55% lies in the top ten. The germline gives CDR1 SGHRS, CDR2 YFSETQ. CDR3 size: 15 residues. The chain couples TRBV5-1 to TRBJ2-6; 9 bases are a match to TRBD1. The J call could be wrong; TRBJ2-1 is a better fit for the DNA end. This clonotype was sampled from a female donor with esophageal squamous cell carcinoma. Sequencing was carried out using blood. The CDR3 coding sequence is TGCGCCAGCAGCTTACAGGGGGCAGACTACAATGAGCAGTTCTTC. Its translation is CASSLQGADYNEQFF.